These 18 T cell receptor beta chains came from one sample sequenced in a study of blood T cell repertoires in COVID-19. Clones were read by immunoSEQ multiplex PCR, and TCRdb kept only the in-frame ones, dropping some. The sample has approximately 150,000 clones, about 89% seen once; the top ten hold less than 20%. Material: peripheral blood. These receptors were collected from a man between 50 and 59 years old with active or convalescent COVID-19.

This rearrangement joins TRBV19 to TRBJ2-1, with 8 bases matching TRBD2. Germline loops: CDR1 LNHDA, CDR2 SQIVND (reference sequence). The V gene end was trimmed by 3 bases and the J gene end by 9 bases; junction bases not matched to a gene: 7. The CDR3 totals 14 residues. CDR3 in DNA: TGTGCCAGTAGTATTGGGACTAGATCTGGTGAGCAGTTCTTC. Encoded protein: CASSIGTRSGEQFF.

The chain employs TRBV12-5 and TRBJ1-1; TRBD1 is a possible D gene (6 bases). Looked up from germline, CDR1 is LGHNT and CDR2 is FRNRAP. The CDR3 extends over 15 amino acids. The V gene lost 6 bases and the J gene lost 2 bases, with 16 bases spanning the gap. The CDR3 region is CASGRAGAINTEAFF. CDR3 coding DNA: TGTGCTAGTGGACGAGCAGGGGCCATAAACACTGAAGCTTTCTTT.

With respect to this clone: At one end, the junction sequence differs from germline, possibly due to a read error. This chain joins TRBV6-1 and TRBJ2-5, with 10 bases lining up with TRBD1. In germline, CDR1 is MNHNS, CDR2 SASEGT. The CDR3 extends over 16 amino acids. The CDR3 is CASREGTGAYQETQYF. In nucleotides, the CDR3 is TGTGCCAGCAGGGAAGGGACAGGGGCGTACCAAGAGACCCAGTACTTC.

The chain has TRBV7-2 and TRBJ2-2; 7 bases match TRBD1. Germline V lookup: CDR1 SGHTA, CDR2 FQGNSA. Trimming took 0 bases from V and 0 from J; bases not matched to a gene: 10. There are 19 residues in the CDR3. The DNA of the CDR3 is TGTGCCAGCAGCTTAGCTATGGGACGAGGACAGGCGAACACCGGGGAGCTGTTTTTT. It is translated as CASSLAMGRGQANTGELFF.

The gene calls are TRBV30 and TRBJ1-2; maybe TRBD1 (5 bases). CDR1 and CDR2 from the germline V gene are GTSNPN and SVGIG (reference sequence). CDR3 length equals 12 residues. The V and J ends lost 3 bases and 6 bases respectively, with 11 bases between them. This CDR3 reads CAWSGTFHGYTF. CDR3 coding DNA: TGTGCCTGGAGCGGGACTTTCCATGGCTACACCTTC.

The sample holds one count of this clone. This sequence joins TRBV5-1 and TRBJ2-5; the D gene is possibly TRBD2 (6 bases). CDR3 size: 15 residues. Trimming took off 0 bases at V and 1 base at J, with 10 bases between the two ends. Germline V gene data show CDR1 as SGHRS and CDR2 as YFSETQ. CDR3 loop: CASSLVGGGQETQYF. CDR3 nucleotides: TGCGCCAGCAGCTTGGTCGGGGGAGGCCAAGAGACCCAGTACTTC. Variable domain in full (rest from reference TRBV5-1 and TRBJ2-5): KAGVTQTPRYLIKTRGQQVTLSCSPISGHRSVSWYQQTPGQGLQFLFEYFSETQRNKGNFPGRFSGRQFSNSRSEMNVSTLELGDSALYLCASSLVGGGQETQYFGPGTRLLVL.

V is TRBV30 and J is TRBJ1-6; D remains ambiguous. CDR1 is GTSNPN, CDR2 SVGIG, per germline (reference sequence). The CDR3 has 14 amino acids. The V gene lost 3 bases and the J gene lost 6 bases, with 12 bases spanning the gap. The CDR3 DNA reads as TGTGCCTGGAGCCTAGGCGTCCTTAATTCACCCCTCCACTTT. It translates to CAWSLGVLNSPLHF.

CDR3 in amino acids: CASSLFRETQYF. Here the CDR3 DNA reads TGTGCCAGCAGCTTGTTTCGAGAGACCCAGTACTTC. This chain connects TRBV5-4 to TRBJ2-5; D call uncertain. The germline gives CDR1 SGHNT, CDR2 YYREEE (reference sequence). Trimming took off 1 base at V and 4 bases at J, with 5 bases between the two ends. The CDR3 totals 12 residues.

This sequence joins TRBV10-3 and TRBJ2-1; 7 bases align to TRBD2. CDR1 is ENHRY and CDR2 is SYGVKD in the germline V gene. The CDR3 length is 16 residues. Trimming took 7 bases from V and 7 from J; bases not matched to a gene: 16. The CDR3 DNA is TGTGCCATCAACCCTACGCGGGAGATCGGTGGGAATGAGCAGTTCTTC. Encoded protein: CAINPTREIGGNEQFF.

The gene calls are TRBV30 and TRBJ1-2; D gene unclear. The CDR3 runs to 13 residues. V was pared by 4 bases and J by 0 bases, with 9 bases between. Germline V gives CDR1 GTSNPN, CDR2 SVGIG (reference sequence). In DNA, the CDR3 is TGTGCCTGGATGGTACAAACTAACTATGGCTACACCTTC. It specifies CAWMVQTNYGYTF.

The rearrangement links TRBV19 to TRBJ2-1, with 12 bases that match TRBD2. The CDR3 runs 17 residues. Germline V gene sequence: CDR1 LNHDA, CDR2 SQIVND (reference sequence). Unmatched junction bases numbered 10, after V lost 8 bases and J lost 2 bases. As DNA, the CDR3 is TGTGCCAGTTCGACTCTAGCGGGGGGGACTCCCTACAATGAGCAGTTCTTC. As protein: CASSTLAGGTPYNEQFF.

The gene calls are TRBV18 and TRBJ2-5; 8 positions agree with TRBD2. The V and J ends lost 2 bases and 7 bases, in that order; junction bases with no gene match: 15. The CDR3 runs to 17 residues. Germline V gives CDR1 KGHSH, CDR2 LQKENI. The CDR3 coding sequence is TGTGCCAGCTCACCATCGAAGGCAGGGGAGAGCGGGGGGACCCAGTACTTC. Encoded protein: CASSPSKAGESGGTQYF.

The table lists this clone with a few counts. The rearrangement joins TRBV5-6 to TRBJ1-2; 7 bases agree with TRBD1. This CDR3 contains 13 residues. Unmatched junction bases numbered 4, after V lost 4 bases and J lost 4 bases. Germline loops: CDR1 SGHDT, CDR2 YYEEEE. In nucleotides, the CDR3 is TGTGCCAGCAGCCCGGACAGGATCTATGGCTACACCTTC. Its protein product is CASSPDRIYGYTF.

V gene TRBV28 combines with J gene TRBJ2-7; 10 nucleotides agree with TRBD2. J gave up 3 bases and V 2 bases, and 4 bases lay outside the gene matches. CDR3 length equals 15 residues. CDR1 and CDR2 from the germline V gene are MDHEN and SYDVKM. The CDR3 loop is CASSLQGLADYEQYF. The CDR3 nucleotides read TGTGCCAGCAGTTTACAAGGACTAGCGGACTACGAGCAGTACTTC. Supplemented by reference TRBV28 and TRBJ2-7, the full variable domain reads DVKVTQSSRYLVKRTGEKVFLECVQDMDHENMFWYRQDPGLGLRLIYFSYDVKMKEKGDIPEGYSVSREKKERFSLILESASTNQTSMYLCASSLQGLADYEQYFGPGTRLTVT.

CDR3 residues: CATSTRVGTGVTEAFF. The CDR3 DNA reads as TGTGCCACCAGCACCAGAGTCGGGACAGGGGTTACTGAAGCTTTCTTT. The chain combines TRBV15 with TRBJ1-1; 10 nucleotides align to TRBD1. J lost 5 bases, V lost 4 bases, and 10 bases had no gene match. Germline V lookup: CDR1 LNHNV, CDR2 YYDKDF (reference sequence). The CDR3 runs to 16 residues.

The genes are TRBV19 and TRBJ2-7, with 9 bases aligning to TRBD2. CDR3 length: 14 residues. J was trimmed by 7 bases and V by 5 bases; bases with no gene match: 9. The germline V gene encodes CDR1 LNHDA and CDR2 SQIVND (reference sequence). As DNA, the CDR3 is TGTGCCAGTAGTCCGACTAGCGGAGGCGAAGAGCAGTACTTC. The encoded protein is CASSPTSGGEEQYF.

The chain carries TRBV20-1 and TRBJ1-2; 10 bases line up with TRBD1. V shed 3 bases and J 4 bases; nucleotides not matched to a gene: 8. The CDR3 sequence is 15 residues long. Germline V gene sequence: CDR1 DFQATT, CDR2 SNEGSKA (reference sequence). The CDR3 coding sequence is TGCAGTGCTAGTAGTAGGGACAGGGGCCCCTATGGCTACACCTTC. Translated, it gives CSASSRDRGPYGYTF.

V and J are TRBV5-1 and TRBJ2-3, with D possibly TRBD2 on 6 matching bases. Trimming cost V 3 bases and J 2 bases, with 19 bases left between them. The length of the CDR3 is 17 residues. From germline, CDR1 is SGHRS and CDR2 YFSETQ. CDR3 protein: CASSSGGLQSYTDTQYF. The CDR3 DNA sequence: TGCGCCAGCAGCTCCGGGGGACTCCAGAGTTACACAGATACGCAGTATTTT.